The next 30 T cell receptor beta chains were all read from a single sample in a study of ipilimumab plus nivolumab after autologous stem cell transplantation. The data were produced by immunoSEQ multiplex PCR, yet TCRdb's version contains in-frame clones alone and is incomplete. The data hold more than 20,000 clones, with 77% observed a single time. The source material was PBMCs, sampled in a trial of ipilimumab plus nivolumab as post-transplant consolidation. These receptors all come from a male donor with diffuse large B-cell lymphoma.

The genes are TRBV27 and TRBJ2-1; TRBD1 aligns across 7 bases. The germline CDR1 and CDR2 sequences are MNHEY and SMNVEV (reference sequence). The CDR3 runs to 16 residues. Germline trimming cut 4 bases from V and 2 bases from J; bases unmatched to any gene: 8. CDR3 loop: CASSSGSGGTYNEQFF. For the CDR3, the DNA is TGTGCCAGCAGTTCCGGTTCAGGGGGAACCTACAATGAGCAGTTCTTC.

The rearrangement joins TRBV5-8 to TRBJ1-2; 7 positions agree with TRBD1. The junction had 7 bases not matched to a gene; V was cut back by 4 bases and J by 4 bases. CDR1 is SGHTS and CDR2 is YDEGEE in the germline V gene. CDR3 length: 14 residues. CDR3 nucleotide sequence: TGTGCCAGCAGCCCCGGGACAGCCAGCTATGGCTACACCTTC. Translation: CASSPGTASYGYTF.

This CDR3 is CASSPSLMTGNTEAFF. The CDR3 region has the DNA TGTGCCAGCTCACCATCCCTCATGACAGGGAACACTGAAGCTTTCTTT. The rearrangement joins TRBV18 to TRBJ1-1, with a possible D match to TRBD1 (6 bases). Trimming took off 2 bases at V and 1 base at J, with 14 bases between the two ends. Germline V gene sequence: CDR1 KGHSH, CDR2 LQKENI. This CDR3 comprises 16 residues.

CDR3 nucleotides: TGTGCCAGCAGCTTGGACAGGGCCTACGAGCAGTACTTC. Translated, it gives CASSLDRAYEQYF. The chain carries TRBV5-6 and TRBJ2-7; maybe TRBD1 (6 bases). This CDR3 region has 13 residues. The germline V and J ends were trimmed by 0 bases and 2 bases, with 6 bases remaining between them. CDR1 is SGHDT, CDR2 YYEEEE, per germline.

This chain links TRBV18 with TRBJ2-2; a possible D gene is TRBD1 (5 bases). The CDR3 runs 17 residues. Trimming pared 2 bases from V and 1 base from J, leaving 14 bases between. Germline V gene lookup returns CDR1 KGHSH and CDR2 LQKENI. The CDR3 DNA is TGTGCCAGCTCACCAGGATCTGGGGCCGGGAACACCGGGGAGCTGTTTTTT. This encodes CASSPGSGAGNTGELFF.

As DNA, the CDR3 is TGCAGCGCCACGGGACAGCTTAGCACAGATACGCAGTATTTT. Amino acids: CSATGQLSTDTQYF. The rearrangement joins TRBV29-1 to TRBJ2-3; 7 nucleotides agree with TRBD1. This CDR3 contains 14 residues. CDR1 SQVTM and CDR2 ANQGSEA come from the germline V gene. V lost 7 bases and J lost 0; bases outside the gene matches: 7.

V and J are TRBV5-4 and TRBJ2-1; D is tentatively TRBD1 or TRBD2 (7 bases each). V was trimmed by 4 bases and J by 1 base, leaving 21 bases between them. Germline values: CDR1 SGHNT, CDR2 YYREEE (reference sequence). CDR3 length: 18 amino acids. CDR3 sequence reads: CASSPRGVGGLSYNEQFF. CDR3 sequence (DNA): TGTGCCAGCAGCCCCAGGGGGGTAGGGGGACTATCCTACAATGAGCAGTTCTTC.

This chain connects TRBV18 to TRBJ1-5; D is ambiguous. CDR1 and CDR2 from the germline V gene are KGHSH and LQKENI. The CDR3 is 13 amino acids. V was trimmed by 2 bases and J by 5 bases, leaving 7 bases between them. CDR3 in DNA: TGTGCCAGCTCACCAGGGATCGATCAGCCCCAGCATTTT. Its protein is CASSPGIDQPQHF. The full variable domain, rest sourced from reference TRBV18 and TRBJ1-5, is NAGVMQNPRHLVRRRGQEARLRCSPMKGHSHVYWYRQLPEEGLKFMVYLQKENIIDESGMPKERFSAEFPKEGPSILRIQQVVRGDSAAYFCASSPGIDQPQHFGDGTRLSIL.

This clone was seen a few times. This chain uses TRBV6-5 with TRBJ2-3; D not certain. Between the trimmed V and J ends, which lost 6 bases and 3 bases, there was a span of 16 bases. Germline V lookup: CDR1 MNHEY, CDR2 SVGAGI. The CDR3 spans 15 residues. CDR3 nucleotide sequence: TGTGCCAGCAGCTATGAGAGTAGAAGGACAGATACGCAGTATTTT. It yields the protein CASSYESRRTDTQYF.

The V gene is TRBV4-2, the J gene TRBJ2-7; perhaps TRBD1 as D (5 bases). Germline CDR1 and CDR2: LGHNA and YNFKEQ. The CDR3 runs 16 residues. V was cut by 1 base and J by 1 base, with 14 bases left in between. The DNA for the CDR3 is TGTGCCAGCAGCCAAGTTCGTGGGGCTCGGTCCTACGAGCAGTACTTC. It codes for CASSQVRGARSYEQYF.

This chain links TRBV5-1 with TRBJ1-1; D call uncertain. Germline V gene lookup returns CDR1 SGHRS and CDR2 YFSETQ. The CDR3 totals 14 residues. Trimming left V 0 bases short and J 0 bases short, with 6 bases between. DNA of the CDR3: TGCGCCAGCAGCTTGGTTGGGATGAACACTGAAGCTTTCTTT. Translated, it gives CASSLVGMNTEAFF.

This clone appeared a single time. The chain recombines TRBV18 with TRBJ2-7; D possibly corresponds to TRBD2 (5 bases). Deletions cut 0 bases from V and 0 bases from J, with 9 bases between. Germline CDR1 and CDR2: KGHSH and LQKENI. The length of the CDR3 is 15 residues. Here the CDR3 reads CASSPPGAGSYEQYF. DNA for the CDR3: TGTGCCAGCTCACCACCGGGAGCAGGCTCCTACGAGCAGTACTTC.

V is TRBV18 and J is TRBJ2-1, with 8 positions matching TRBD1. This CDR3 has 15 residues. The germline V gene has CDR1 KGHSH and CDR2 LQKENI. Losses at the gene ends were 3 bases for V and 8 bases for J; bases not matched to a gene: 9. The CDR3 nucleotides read TGTGCCAGCTCACCTACGCAGGGGGCTATCGATGAGCAGTTCTTC. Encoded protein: CASSPTQGAIDEQFF.

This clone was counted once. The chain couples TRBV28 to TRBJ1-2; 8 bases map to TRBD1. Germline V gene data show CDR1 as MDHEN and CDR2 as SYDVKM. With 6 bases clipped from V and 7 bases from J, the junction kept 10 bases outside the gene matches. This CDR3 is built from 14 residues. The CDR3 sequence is CASSEQGDLPGYTF. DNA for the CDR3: TGTGCCAGCAGCGAACAGGGGGATCTCCCTGGCTACACCTTC.

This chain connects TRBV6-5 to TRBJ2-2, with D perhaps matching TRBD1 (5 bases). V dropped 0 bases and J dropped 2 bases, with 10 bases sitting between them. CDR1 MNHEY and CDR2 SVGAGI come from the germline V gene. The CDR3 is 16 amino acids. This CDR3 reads CASSYSTARNTGELFF. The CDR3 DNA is TGTGCCAGCAGTTACTCGACAGCGCGAAACACCGGGGAGCTGTTTTTT.

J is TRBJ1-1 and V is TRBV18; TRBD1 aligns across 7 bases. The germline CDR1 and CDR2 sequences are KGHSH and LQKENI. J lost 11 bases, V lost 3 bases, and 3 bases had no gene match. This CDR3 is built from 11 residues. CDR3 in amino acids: CASSPGTVAFF. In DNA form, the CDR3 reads TGTGCCAGCTCACCCGGGACAGTTGCTTTCTTT.

CDR3 DNA sequence: TGTGCCACCAGCCCGGGACTAGGCTCAGATACGCAGTATTTT. This encodes CATSPGLGSDTQYF. This chain links TRBV15 with TRBJ2-3; TRBD2 aligns across 8 bases. CDR3 length equals 14 residues. J lost 4 bases, V lost 5 bases, and 5 bases had no gene match. Looked up from germline, CDR1 is LNHNV and CDR2 is YYDKDF (reference sequence).

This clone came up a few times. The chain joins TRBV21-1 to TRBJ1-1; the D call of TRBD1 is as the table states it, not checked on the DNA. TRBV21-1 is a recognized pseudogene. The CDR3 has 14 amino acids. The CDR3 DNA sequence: TGTGCCAGCAGCACCGCAGGGAAAGGCACTGAAGCTTTCTTT. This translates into CASSTAGKGTEAFF.

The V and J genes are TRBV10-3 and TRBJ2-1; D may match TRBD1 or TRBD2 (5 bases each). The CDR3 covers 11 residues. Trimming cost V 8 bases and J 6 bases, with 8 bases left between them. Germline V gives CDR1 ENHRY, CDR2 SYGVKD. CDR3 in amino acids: CAIRGANEQFF. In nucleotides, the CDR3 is TGTGCCATCCGAGGGGCCAATGAGCAGTTCTTC.

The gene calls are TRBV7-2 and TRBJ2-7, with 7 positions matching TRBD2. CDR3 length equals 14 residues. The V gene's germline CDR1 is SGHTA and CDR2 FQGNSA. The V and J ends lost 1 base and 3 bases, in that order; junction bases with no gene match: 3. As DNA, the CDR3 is TGTGCCAGCAGCTTAGTTGGGACTAACTACGAGCAGTACTTC. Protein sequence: CASSLVGTNYEQYF.

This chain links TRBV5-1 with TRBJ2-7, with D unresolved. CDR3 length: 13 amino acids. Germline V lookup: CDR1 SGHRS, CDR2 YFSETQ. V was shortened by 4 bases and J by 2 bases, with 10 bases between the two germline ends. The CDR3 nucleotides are TGCGCCAGCAGCACCCCTCACCCCTACGAGCAGTACTTC. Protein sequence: CASSTPHPYEQYF.

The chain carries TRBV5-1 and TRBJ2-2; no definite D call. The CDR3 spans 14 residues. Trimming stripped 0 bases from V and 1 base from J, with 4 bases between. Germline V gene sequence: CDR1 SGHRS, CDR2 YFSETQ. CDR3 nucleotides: TGCGCCAGCAGCTTGGGACTGAACACCGGGGAGCTGTTTTTT. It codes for CASSLGLNTGELFF.

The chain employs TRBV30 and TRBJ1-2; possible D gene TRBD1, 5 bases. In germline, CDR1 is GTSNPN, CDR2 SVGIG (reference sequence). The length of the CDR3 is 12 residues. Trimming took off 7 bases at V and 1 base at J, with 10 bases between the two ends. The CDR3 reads CASAQGNYGYTF. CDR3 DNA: TGTGCCTCGGCCCAGGGTAACTATGGCTACACCTTC.

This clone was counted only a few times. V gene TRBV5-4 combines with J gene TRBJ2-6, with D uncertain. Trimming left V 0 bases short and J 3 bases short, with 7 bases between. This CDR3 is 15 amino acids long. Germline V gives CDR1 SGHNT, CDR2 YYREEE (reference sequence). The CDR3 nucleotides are TGTGCCAGCAGCTTGGAGGGTTATGGGGCCAACGTCCTGACTTTC. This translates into CASSLEGYGANVLTF.

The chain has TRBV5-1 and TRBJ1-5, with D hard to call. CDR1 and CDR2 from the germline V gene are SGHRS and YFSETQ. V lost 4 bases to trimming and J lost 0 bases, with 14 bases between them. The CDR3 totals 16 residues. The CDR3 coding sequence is TGCGCCAGCAGCGTGGCAGGAATAACTAGCAATCAGCCCCAGCATTTT. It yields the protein CASSVAGITSNQPQHF. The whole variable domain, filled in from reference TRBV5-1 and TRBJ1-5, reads KAGVTQTPRYLIKTRGQQVTLSCSPISGHRSVSWYQQTPGQGLQFLFEYFSETQRNKGNFPGRFSGRQFSNSRSEMNVSTLELGDSALYLCASSVAGITSNQPQHFGDGTRLSIL.

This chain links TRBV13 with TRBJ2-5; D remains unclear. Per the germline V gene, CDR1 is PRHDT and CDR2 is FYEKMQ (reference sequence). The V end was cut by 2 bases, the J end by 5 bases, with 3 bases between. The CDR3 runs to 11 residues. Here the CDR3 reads CASSLRETQYF. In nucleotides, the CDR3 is TGTGCCAGCAGCTTACGGGAGACCCAGTACTTC.

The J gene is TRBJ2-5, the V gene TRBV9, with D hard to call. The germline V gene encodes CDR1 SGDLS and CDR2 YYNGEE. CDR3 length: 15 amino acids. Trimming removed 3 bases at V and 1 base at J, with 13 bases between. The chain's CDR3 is CASSGTGRSQETQYF. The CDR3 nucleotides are TGTGCCAGCAGCGGAACCGGGCGGTCCCAAGAGACCCAGTACTTC.

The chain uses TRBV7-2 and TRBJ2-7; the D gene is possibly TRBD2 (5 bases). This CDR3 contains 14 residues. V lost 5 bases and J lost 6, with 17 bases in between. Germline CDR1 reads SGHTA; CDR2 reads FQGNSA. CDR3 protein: CASSPDYRRGEQYF. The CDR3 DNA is TGTGCCAGCAGCCCCGATTATCGTCGGGGCGAGCAGTACTTC.

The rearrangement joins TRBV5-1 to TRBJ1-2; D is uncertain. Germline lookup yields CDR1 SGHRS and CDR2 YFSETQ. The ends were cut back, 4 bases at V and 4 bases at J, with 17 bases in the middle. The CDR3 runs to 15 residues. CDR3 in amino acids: CASSPWSDGGYGYTF. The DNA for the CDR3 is TGCGCCAGCAGCCCTTGGTCGGATGGCGGCTATGGCTACACCTTC.

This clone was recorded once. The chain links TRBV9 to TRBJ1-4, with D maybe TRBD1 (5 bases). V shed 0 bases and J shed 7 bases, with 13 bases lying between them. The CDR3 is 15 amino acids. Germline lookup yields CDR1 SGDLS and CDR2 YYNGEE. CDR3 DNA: TGTGCCAGCAGCGTAGAGGGGAGGGGAGGTGAAAAACTGTTTTTT. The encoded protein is CASSVEGRGGEKLFF. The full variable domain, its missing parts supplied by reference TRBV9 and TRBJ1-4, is DSGVTQTPKHLITATGQRVTLRCSPRSGDLSVYWYQQSLDQGLQFLIQYYNGEERAKGNILERFSAQQFPDLHSELNLSSLELGDSALYFCASSVEGRGGEKLFFGSGTQLSVL.